This note documents a single T cell receptor beta chain sequence. V trimming: 6 bases; J trimming: 7 bases; junction bases outside the gene matches: 7. The CDR3 spans 14 residues. CDR1 is ENHRY, CDR2 SYGVKD, per germline. The data derive from a study of blood T cell repertoires in COVID-19. The authors' processing: Amplification with reference gene primers provided the estimates of nucleated cell counts. TCRdb keeps only in-frame clones here, not all; method: immunoSEQ multiplex PCR. The V and J calls and clone size come from that table; D and trimming were worked out from the DNA. This table holds around 150,000 clones, approximately 80% found once.

The V gene is TRBV10-3, the J gene TRBJ2-7, with TRBD2 matching over 12 bases. Input material: peripheral blood. This clonotype originated in a man aged 55 to 70 with acute or convalescent COVID-19. The CDR3, as DNA: TGTGCCATCAGATCCTCCGGGACTAGCGGGGAGCAGTACTTC. As protein: CAIRSSGTSGEQYF.